A selection of T cell receptor beta chains follows, all from one sample in a study of blood T cell repertoires in COVID-19. TCRdb keeps only in-frame clones here, not all; method: immunoSEQ multiplex PCR. Found here are some 150,000 clones, roughly 79% of them singletons; the top ten hold 7% to 10%. Sequencing used peripheral blood. These receptors all stem from a human donor with acute or convalescent COVID-19. The donor label of this sample is uncertain. The CDR3 runs from the conserved cysteine through the conserved F or W.

j_call: TRBJ2-2; v_call: TRBV19; cdr3_aa: CASSKDSYTGELFF
j_call: TRBJ1-2; v_call: TRBV6-6; cdr3_aa: CASSLPGGYGYTF
j_call: TRBJ1-1; v_call: TRBV29-1; cdr3_aa: CSVLGTGGGRNTEAFF
j_call: TRBJ1-2; v_call: TRBV5-4; cdr3_aa: CASSHPVQANYGYTF
j_call: TRBJ1-6; v_call: TRBV4-2; cdr3_aa: CASSQDRGHNSPLHF
j_call: TRBJ1-1; v_call: TRBV5-1; cdr3_aa: CASSFLGQSNTEAFF
j_call: TRBJ1-3; v_call: TRBV5-6; cdr3_aa: CASSSFGSGNTIYF
j_call: TRBJ1-2; v_call: TRBV7-8; cdr3_aa: CASSFGGNEDYGYTF
j_call: TRBJ1-6; v_call: TRBV27; cdr3_aa: CASMRPGQSNSPLHF
j_call: TRBJ2-1; v_call: TRBV10-1; cdr3_aa: CASSERTGDEQFF
j_call: TRBJ1-6; v_call: TRBV2; cdr3_aa: CASSEEGVGSPLHF
j_call: TRBJ1-4; v_call: TRBV18; cdr3_aa: CASSRQGIVNEKLFF
j_call: TRBJ2-3; v_call: TRBV5-1; cdr3_aa: CASSLGPAGEADTQYF
j_call: TRBJ1-4; v_call: TRBV3-1/TRBV3-2; cdr3_aa: CASSQDRLGAGEKLFF
j_call: TRBJ2-1; v_call: TRBV27; cdr3_aa: CASNGPDNEQFF
j_call: TRBJ2-1; v_call: TRBV7-2; cdr3_aa: CASSLKGNRAYNEQFF
j_call: TRBJ1-1; v_call: TRBV27; cdr3_aa: CASSFNSLNTEAFF
j_call: TRBJ2-5; v_call: TRBV19; cdr3_aa: CASSDGTGGAWETQYF
j_call: TRBJ1-2; v_call: TRBV5-4; cdr3_aa: CASSSIGTDYGYTF
j_call: TRBJ1-6; v_call: TRBV7-9; cdr3_aa: CASSSVGTVNSPLHF
j_call: TRBJ2-5; v_call: TRBV7-9; cdr3_aa: CASARSGVAETQYF